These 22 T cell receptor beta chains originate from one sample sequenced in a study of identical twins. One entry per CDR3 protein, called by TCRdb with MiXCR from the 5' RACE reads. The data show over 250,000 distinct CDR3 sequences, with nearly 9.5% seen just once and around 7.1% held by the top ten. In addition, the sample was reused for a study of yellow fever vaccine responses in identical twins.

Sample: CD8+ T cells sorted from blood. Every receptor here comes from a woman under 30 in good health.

In nucleotides, the CDR3 is TGTGCCAGCAGCTTAGGGGCGCGCCAAGAGACCCAGTACTTC. It yields the protein CASSLGARQETQYF. J is TRBJ2-5 and V is TRBV7-2; D remains ambiguous. Trimming stripped 1 base from V and 1 base from J, with 7 bases between. Germline CDR1 is SGHTA and CDR2 is FQGNSA. This CDR3 is 14 amino acids long.

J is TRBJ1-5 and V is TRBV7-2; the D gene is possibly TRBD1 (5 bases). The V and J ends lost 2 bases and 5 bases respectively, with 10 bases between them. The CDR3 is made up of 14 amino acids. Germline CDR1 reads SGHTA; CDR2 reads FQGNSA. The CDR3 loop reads CASSLSLGDQPQHF. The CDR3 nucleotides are TGTGCCAGCAGCTTAAGCCTGGGGGATCAGCCCCAGCATTTT.

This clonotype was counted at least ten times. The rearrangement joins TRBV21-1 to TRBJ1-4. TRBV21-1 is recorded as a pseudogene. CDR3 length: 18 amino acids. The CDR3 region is CASSKRPRRDAANEKLFF. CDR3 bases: TGTGCCAGCAGCAAAAGGCCCCGGAGGGATGCGGCTAATGAAAAACTGTTTTTT.

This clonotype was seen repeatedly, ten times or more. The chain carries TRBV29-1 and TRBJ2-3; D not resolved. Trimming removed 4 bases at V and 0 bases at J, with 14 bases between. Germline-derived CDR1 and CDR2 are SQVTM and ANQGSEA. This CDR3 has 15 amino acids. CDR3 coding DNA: TGCAGCGTTGCCGGGCGTGGCGCTAGCACAGATACGCAGTATTTT. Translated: CSVAGRGASTDTQYF.

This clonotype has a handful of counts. Here the CDR3 reads CSVVEGANVLTF. CDR3 DNA: TGCAGCGTTGTTGAAGGGGCCAACGTCCTGACTTTC. The V gene is TRBV29-1, the J gene TRBJ2-6; D is ambiguous. Germline lookup yields CDR1 SQVTM and CDR2 ANQGSEA. This CDR3 comprises 12 residues. Trimming pared 4 bases from V and 4 bases from J, leaving 5 bases between.

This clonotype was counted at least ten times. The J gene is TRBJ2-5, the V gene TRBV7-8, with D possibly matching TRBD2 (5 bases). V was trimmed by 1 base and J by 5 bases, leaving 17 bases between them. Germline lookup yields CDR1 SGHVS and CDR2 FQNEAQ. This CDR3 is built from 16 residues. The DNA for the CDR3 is TGTGCCAGCAGCTTAGACACCTACTCCCAGCGGGAGACCCAGTACTTC. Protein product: CASSLDTYSQRETQYF.

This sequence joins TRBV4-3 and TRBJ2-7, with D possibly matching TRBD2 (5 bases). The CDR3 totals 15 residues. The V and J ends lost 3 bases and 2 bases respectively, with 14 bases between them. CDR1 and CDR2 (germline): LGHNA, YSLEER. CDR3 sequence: CASSQGEALTYEQYF. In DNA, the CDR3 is TGCGCCAGCAGCCAGGGAGAGGCCCTAACCTACGAGCAGTACTTC.

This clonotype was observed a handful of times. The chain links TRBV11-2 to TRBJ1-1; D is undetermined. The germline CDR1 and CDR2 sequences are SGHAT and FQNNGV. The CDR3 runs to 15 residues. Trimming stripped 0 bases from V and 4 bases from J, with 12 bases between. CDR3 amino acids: CASSLDWGIGTEAFF. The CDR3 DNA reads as TGTGCCAGCAGCTTAGATTGGGGTATCGGCACTGAAGCTTTCTTT.

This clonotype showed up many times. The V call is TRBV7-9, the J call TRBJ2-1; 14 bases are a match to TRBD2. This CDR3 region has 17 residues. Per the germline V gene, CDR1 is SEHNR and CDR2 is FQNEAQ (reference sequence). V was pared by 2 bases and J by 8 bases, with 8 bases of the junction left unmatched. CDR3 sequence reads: CASSLLNPGLAGDEQFF. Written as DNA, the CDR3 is TGTGCCAGCAGCTTACTAAACCCGGGACTAGCGGGAGATGAGCAGTTCTTC.

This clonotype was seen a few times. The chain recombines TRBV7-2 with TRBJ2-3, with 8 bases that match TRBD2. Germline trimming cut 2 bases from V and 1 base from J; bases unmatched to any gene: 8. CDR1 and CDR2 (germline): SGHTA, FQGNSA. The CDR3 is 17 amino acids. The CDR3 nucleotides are TGTGCCAGCAGCTTATGGGCTAGCGGGTGGGGCACAGATACGCAGTATTTT. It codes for CASSLWASGWGTDTQYF.

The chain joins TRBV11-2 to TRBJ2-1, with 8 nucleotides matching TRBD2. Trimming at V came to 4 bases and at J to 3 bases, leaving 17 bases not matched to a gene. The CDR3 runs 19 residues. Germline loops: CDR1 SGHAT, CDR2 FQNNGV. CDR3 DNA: TGTGCCAGCAGCTCCTTCCCATCGACGACTAGCGCAAACTACAATGAGCAGTTCTTC. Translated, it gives CASSSFPSTTSANYNEQFF.

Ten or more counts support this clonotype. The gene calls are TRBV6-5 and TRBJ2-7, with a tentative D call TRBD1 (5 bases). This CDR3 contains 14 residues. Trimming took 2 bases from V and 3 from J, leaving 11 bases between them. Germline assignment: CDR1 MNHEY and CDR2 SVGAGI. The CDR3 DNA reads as TGTGCCAGCAGTTACACGCAGGGCATCTACGAGCAGTACTTC. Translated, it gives CASSYTQGIYEQYF.

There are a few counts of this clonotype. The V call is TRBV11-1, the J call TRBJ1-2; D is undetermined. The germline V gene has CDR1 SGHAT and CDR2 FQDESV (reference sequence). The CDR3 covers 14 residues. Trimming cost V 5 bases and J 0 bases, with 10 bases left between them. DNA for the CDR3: TGTGCCAGCAGCCCCGTGAGCCCTAACTATGGCTACACCTTC. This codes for CASSPVSPNYGYTF.

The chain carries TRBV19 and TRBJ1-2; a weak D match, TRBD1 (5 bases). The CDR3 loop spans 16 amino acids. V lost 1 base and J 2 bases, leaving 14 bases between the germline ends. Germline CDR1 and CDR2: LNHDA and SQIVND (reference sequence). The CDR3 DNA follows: TGTGCCAGTAGTATAGTGTCTGACAGCCCCAACTATGGCTACACCTTC. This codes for CASSIVSDSPNYGYTF.

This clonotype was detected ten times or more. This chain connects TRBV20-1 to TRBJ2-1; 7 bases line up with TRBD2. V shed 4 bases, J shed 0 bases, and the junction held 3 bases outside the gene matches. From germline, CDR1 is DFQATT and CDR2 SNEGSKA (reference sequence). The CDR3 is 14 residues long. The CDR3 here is CSANGLVSYNEQFF. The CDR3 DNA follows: TGCAGTGCTAACGGACTAGTCTCCTACAATGAGCAGTTCTTC.

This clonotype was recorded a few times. CDR3 nucleotide sequence: TGTGCCAGCAGCCACGCGGTTATCAAAAACATTCAGTACTTC. It codes for CASSHAVIKNIQYF. The J gene is TRBJ2-4, the V gene TRBV7-9; D is unresolved. Germline assignment: CDR1 SEHNR and CDR2 FQNEAQ (reference sequence). This CDR3 comprises 14 residues. V shed 5 bases and J shed 3 bases, with 11 bases lying between them.

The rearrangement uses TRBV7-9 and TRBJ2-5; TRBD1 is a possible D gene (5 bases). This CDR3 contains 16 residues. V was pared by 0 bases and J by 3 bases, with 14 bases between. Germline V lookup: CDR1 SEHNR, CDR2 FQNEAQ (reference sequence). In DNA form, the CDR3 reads TGTGCCAGCAGCTTAGCTCCGGACAAGGACGAAGAGACCCAGTACTTC. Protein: CASSLAPDKDEETQYF.

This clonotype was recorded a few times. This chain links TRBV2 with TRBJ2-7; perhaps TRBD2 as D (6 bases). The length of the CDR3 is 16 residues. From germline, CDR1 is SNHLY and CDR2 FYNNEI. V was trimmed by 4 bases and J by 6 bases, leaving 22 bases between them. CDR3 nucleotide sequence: TGTGCCAGCAGTGTCCCGGGTGGGGACCGCGGGACCGAGCAGTACTTC. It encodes CASSVPGGDRGTEQYF.

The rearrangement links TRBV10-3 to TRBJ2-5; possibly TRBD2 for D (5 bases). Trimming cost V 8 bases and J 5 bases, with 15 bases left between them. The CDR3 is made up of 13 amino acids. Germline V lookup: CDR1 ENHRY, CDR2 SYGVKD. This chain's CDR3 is CAIGDYARETQYF. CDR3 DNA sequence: TGTGCCATCGGAGACTATGCCCGGGAGACCCAGTACTTC.

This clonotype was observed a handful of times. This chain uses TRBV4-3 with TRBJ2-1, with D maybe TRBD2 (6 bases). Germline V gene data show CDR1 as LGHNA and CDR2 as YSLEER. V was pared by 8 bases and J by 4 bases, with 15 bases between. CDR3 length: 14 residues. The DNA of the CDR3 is TGCGCCAGCTCTAGCGAGCGGTGGTACAATGAGCAGTTCTTC. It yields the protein CASSSERWYNEQFF.

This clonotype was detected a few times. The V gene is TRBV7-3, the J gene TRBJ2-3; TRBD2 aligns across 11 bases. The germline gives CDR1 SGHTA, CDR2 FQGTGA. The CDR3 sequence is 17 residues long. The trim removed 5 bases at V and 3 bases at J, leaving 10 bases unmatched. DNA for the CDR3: TGTGCCAGCAGCCCAGGGGTAGCGGGGGGGCCGACAGATACGCAGTATTTT. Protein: CASSPGVAGGPTDTQYF.

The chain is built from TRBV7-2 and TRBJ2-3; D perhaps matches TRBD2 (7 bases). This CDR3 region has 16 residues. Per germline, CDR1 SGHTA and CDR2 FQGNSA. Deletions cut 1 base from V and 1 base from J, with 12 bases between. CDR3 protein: CASSLVPGGGTDTQYF. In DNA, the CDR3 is TGTGCCAGCAGCTTAGTACCGGGGGGCGGCACAGATACGCAGTATTTT. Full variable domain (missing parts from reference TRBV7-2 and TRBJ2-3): GAGVSQSPSNKVTEKGKDVELRCDPISGHTALYWYRQSLGQGLEFLIYFQGNSAPDKSGLPSDRFSAERTGGSVSTLTIQRTQQEDSAVYLCASSLVPGGGTDTQYFGPGTRLTVL.